This T cell receptor (beta chain) was sequenced in a study of blood T cells in healthy people across ages. A minimum of 6.5 million PBMCs was isolated per sample. A J-beta primer mix and a sample-barcoded 5' primer were used in a second PCR of about 7 to 12 cycles. The template-switch adaptor, which had 12 random nucleotides, put a tag on each cDNA molecule. Each sample yielded at least 3 million CDR3-containing paired-end reads. MiXCR, applied by TCRdb to the 5' RACE reads, yields one record per CDR3 protein. Among about a million distinct CDR3 sequences listed, about 51% were seen once. CDR1 is DFQATT, CDR2 SNEGSKA, per germline (reference sequence). V shed 1 base and J shed 2 bases, with 19 bases lying between them. CDR3 length: 17 residues.

Sample: blood. The clonotype comes from a woman aged 55-70 years in good health. The gene calls are TRBV20-1 and TRBJ2-3; TRBD2 might be the D (6 bases). The CDR3 protein is CSARGAGLPIFTDTQYF. Here the CDR3 DNA reads TGCAGTGCTAGAGGCGCGGGATTGCCTATTTTCACAGATACGCAGTATTTT.